Below, one T cell receptor beta chain is given with its context. The antigen is not known. The data are from a study of beta chain features in type 1 diabetes. Whole-study findings and limits: Among patients with Type 1 diabetes, TCRB CDR3s were moderately but significantly shorter in every one of the four CD4+ subsets.

As every portion of the isolated RNA was reverse transcribed, the sequencing read expressed TCRB transcripts. Generated by immunoSEQ multiplex PCR, the TCRdb table keeps only in-frame clones and is missing some. The profile shows about 250,000 clones, about 14% of them singletons. The CDR3 contains 15 residues. The ends lost 3 bases at V and 3 bases at J; junction bases unmatched: 4. Germline V gives CDR1 LNHNV, CDR2 YYDKDF (reference sequence). The clonotype originates from a woman in her forties in good health. Source material: naive CD4+ T cells from blood. This chain links TRBV15 with TRBJ2-3, with TRBD1 matching over 9 bases. In DNA form, the CDR3 reads TGTGCCACCAGCAGGGCACAGGGGGCTACAGATACGCAGTATTTT. As protein: CATSRAQGATDTQYF.